A selection of T cell receptor beta chains follows, all from one sample in a study of metastatic and nonmetastatic thyroid tumors. TCRdb re-clonotyped the PCR reads via MiXCR. The sample contains about 40,000 clones, roughly 13% of which appear only once. Sequences were obtained from blood. All receptors come from a female donor with papillary thyroid cancer or a benign thyroid nodule (not recorded which). Some clones in this sample may be carry-over from other donors' samples. CDR3s include the opening cysteine and the closing phenylalanine or tryptophan. D genes are given only for firm matches. For some rows the clone size is stated as once, few or many, or as a class when expanded; others skip it.

TRBJ2-2 | - | TRBV9 | - | TGTGCCAGCAGCGTAGCTCAAGGGTACCTGGACACCGGGGAGCTGTTTTTT | CASSVAQGYLDTGELFF
TRBJ2-7 | few | TRBV12-3/TRBV12-4 | - | TGTGCCAGCAGTTTAGGAGGGCAGGGCTACGAGCAGTACTTC | CASSLGGQGYEQYF
TRBJ2-1 | medium-sized | TRBV6-1 | TRBD1 | TGTGCCAGCAGTTTCGACAGGGACGACAATGAGCAGTTCTTC | CASSFDRDDNEQFF
TRBJ2-7 | many | TRBV7-9 | TRBD1 | TGTGCCAGCAGTTCACAGGGGTACGAGCAGTACTTC | CASSSQGYEQYF
TRBJ2-2 | many | TRBV12-3/TRBV12-4 | - | TGTGCCATCAACCCCCCGGAGGGGGGAGGGCCGACTGGGGAGCTGTTTTTT | CAINPPEGGGPTGELFF
TRBJ2-1 | many | TRBV6-2/TRBV6-3 | - | TGTGCCAGCAGTACCCAGGGGGGGACAGGCTACAATGAGCAGTTCTTC | CASSTQGGTGYNEQFF
TRBJ1-1 | - | TRBV20-1 | - | TGCAGTGCTAGAGATGGACAGAACACTGAAGCTTTCTTT | CSARDGQNTEAFF
TRBJ2-1 | - | TRBV11-1 | TRBD2 | TGTGCCAGCAGCTCGTCCCCGGGACTAGCGGGATCAAGCTCCTACAATGAGCAGTTCTTC | CASSSSPGLAGSSSYNEQFF
TRBJ2-3 | many | TRBV2 | TRBD2 | TGTGCCAGCAGTTGGGAGGGCCGCAAGGAAGATACGCAGTATTTT | CASSWEGRKEDTQYF
TRBJ2-7 | many | TRBV5-8 | - | TGTGCCAGCAGCTCAAGTCTCGAGCAGTACTTC | CASSSSLEQYF
TRBJ2-2 | few | TRBV12-3/TRBV12-4 | TRBD2 | TGTGCCAGCAGACCTAGCGGGAGGTCCCACGGGGAACTGTTTTTT | CASRPSGRSHGELFF
TRBJ2-2 | many | TRBV9 | - | TGTGCCAGCAGCGCGACACTTGCCGGGACCGGGGAGCTGTTTTTT | CASSATLAGTGELFF
TRBJ2-7 | - | TRBV20-1 | - | TGCAGTGCTAATCGAATCGGGAGCTACGAGCAGTACTTC | CSANRIGSYEQYF
TRBJ1-6 | many | TRBV2 | - | TGTGCCAGCAGTGAAGACGTCTCCTATAATTCACCCCTCCACTTT | CASSEDVSYNSPLHF
TRBJ1-4 | many | TRBV28 | - | TGTGCCAGCTTTCGGGGCAGAGCAACTAATGAAAAACTGTTTTTT | CASFRGRATNEKLFF
TRBJ1-1 | many | TRBV9 | - | TGTGCCAGCAGCGTAGAGGGATCGGACACTGAAGCTTTCTTT | CASSVEGSDTEAFF
TRBJ2-2 | few | TRBV24-1 | TRBD2 | TGTGCCACCAGTGATTTAGGGACTAGCGGACCGAACACCGGGGAGCTGTTTTTT | CATSDLGTSGPNTGELFF
TRBJ2-1 | many | TRBV4-1 | - | TGCGCCAGCAGCCAAGATCCAAAGAACCCCACTCCCTACAATGAGCAGTTCTTC | CASSQDPKNPTPYNEQFF
TRBJ2-1 | - | TRBV6-2/TRBV6-3 | - | TGTGCCAGCAGTTGGGATAGTGCCCAGGTTAACAATGAGCAGTTCTTC | CASSWDSAQVNNEQFF
TRBJ2-7 | many | TRBV30 | - | TGTGCCTGGAGTAAAGCCCGGATCGCCGAGCAGTACTTC | CAWSKARIAEQYF
TRBJ1-2 | few | TRBV29-1 | - | TGCAGCGTTGAAGGACAGGTAGGTACCTTC | CSVEGQVGTF
TRBJ1-1 | many | TRBV6-1 | TRBD1 | TGTGCCAGCAAGCTACAGGGGACGAACACTGAAGCTTTCTTT | CASKLQGTNTEAFF
TRBJ2-1 | many | TRBV7-3 | TRBD1 | TGTGCCAGCAGCCTGAGACAGGGGATTAAAGATGAGCAGTTCTTC | CASSLRQGIKDEQFF
TRBJ1-6 | many | TRBV25-1 | - | TGTGCCAGCAGTGAGGGCCGGTCACCCCTCCACTTT | CASSEGRSPLHF
TRBJ2-3 | few | TRBV19 | TRBD2 | TGTGCCAGTACGCACGGGGGGAGGGCGCAAGATACGCAGTATTTT | CASTHGGRAQDTQYF
TRBJ1-3 | many | TRBV11-2 | - | TGTGCCAGCAGCTATAACAGGGAGAACACCATATATTTT | CASSYNRENTIYF
TRBJ1-2 | - | TRBV7-8 | - | TGTGCCAGCAGCTCCCAACCGGGACCTACGTCTAACTATGGCTACACCTTC | CASSSQPGPTSNYGYTF
TRBJ2-3 | many | TRBV5-1 | TRBD2 | TGCGCCAGCAGCCTAGGGACTATTAATCCTAGCACAGATACGCAGTATTTT | CASSLGTINPSTDTQYF
TRBJ2-1 | - | TRBV20-1 | TRBD2 | TGCAGTGCTAGAGGACTAGCGGACCCAGCCCCCCATGAGCAGTTCTTC | CSARGLADPAPHEQFF
TRBJ1-3 | many | TRBV28 | - | TGTGCCAGCAGTATATTATCGGGGACGGGGGGAAACACCATATATTTT | CASSILSGTGGNTIYF
TRBJ2-1 | many | TRBV24-1 | TRBD2 | TGTGCCACCAGTGCGGGGCGGGAGAGTGGGAATGAGCAGTTCTTC | CATSAGRESGNEQFF
TRBJ1-2 | many | TRBV11-1 | - | TGTGCCAGCAGCTTGGGCGGCTATGGCTACACCTTC | CASSLGGYGYTF
TRBJ1-2 | many | TRBV18 | - | TGTGCCAGCTCCTCGGGTCGTTCCTATGGCTACACCTTC | CASSSGRSYGYTF
TRBJ1-2 | - | TRBV28 | - | TGTGCCAGCAGTTTCCCTGGGAACTATGGCTCGGCCTTC | CASSFPGNYGSAF
TRBJ1-1 | many | TRBV10-1 | TRBD1 | TGCGCCAGCAGTGCTGATCTGACAGGGGGGTCCCCTAGCACTGAAGCTTTCTTT | CASSADLTGGSPSTEAFF
TRBJ1-2 | many | TRBV14 | - | TGTGCCAGCAGCCCCCCGGGGTTTCATGGCTACACCTTC | CASSPPGFHGYTF
TRBJ2-5 | - | TRBV3-1 | - | TGTGCCAGCAGCCAAGAGCGCTCCTTCCAAGAGACCCAGTACTTC | CASSQERSFQETQYF
TRBJ2-7 | few | TRBV24-1 | - | TGTGCCACCCAGTCCAGTCAAGTCTCCGAGCAGTACTTC | CATQSSQVSEQYF
TRBJ2-5 | many | TRBV20-1 | TRBD2 | TGCAGTGCTAGAGTGGGTCCTGCGGGAGGGGGAGAGACCCAGTACTTC | CSARVGPAGGGETQYF
TRBJ2-7 | many | TRBV4-1 | TRBD2 | TGCGCCAGCAGCCATTCCGGCCGGGACTACACGATCGGGGAGCAGTACTTC | CASSHSGRDYTIGEQYF
TRBJ2-7 | few | TRBV10-3 | TRBD1 | TGTGCCATCGGGACAGGGGGAAACGAGCAGTACTTC | CAIGTGGNEQYF
TRBJ1-2 | many | TRBV3-1 | - | TGTGCCAGCAGCCAGAACATGGGAAACTATGGCTACACCTTC | CASSQNMGNYGYTF
TRBJ1-2 | many | TRBV9 | - | TGTGCCAGCAGCGCAACAGATCATGGCTACACCTTC | CASSATDHGYTF
TRBJ2-7 | - | TRBV28 | - | TGTGCCAGCAGTTTATACAGGAGAGGAAATCAGTACTTC | CASSLYRRGNQYF
TRBJ1-2 | many | TRBV6-1 | - | TGTGCCAGCAGTGAAAGGTTCGGCCGGACCAATGGCTACACCTTC | CASSERFGRTNGYTF
TRBJ2-7 | - | TRBV6-1 | - | TGTGCCAGCAGTGATGTGACTAGTCATATAAACGAGCAGTACTTC | CASSDVTSHINEQYF
TRBJ1-3 | many | TRBV10-1 | - | TGCGCCAGCAGTGACTCAGGAAACACCATATATTTT | CASSDSGNTIYF
TRBJ2-1 | many | TRBV18 | - | TGTGCCAGCTCACCCCCGGCAATTGGGAGAGATGAGCAGTTCTTC | CASSPPAIGRDEQFF
TRBJ2-1 | - | TRBV15 | - | TGTGCCACCAGCAGGTACGGGGGAGAAGAGCAGTTCTTC | CATSRYGGEEQFF
TRBJ2-7 | - | TRBV11-2 | TRBD2 | TGTGCCAACAGCTTCGGAGCACTAGCGGGAGGGGACGAGCAGTACTTC | CANSFGALAGGDEQYF
TRBJ1-2 | few | TRBV28 | - | TGTGCCAGCAGTTTATGGCGTAATGGCTACACCTTC | CASSLWRNGYTF
TRBJ1-1 | many | TRBV9 | - | TGTGCCAGCAGCGTAGATAGTATGGGGACTGAAGCTTTCTTT | CASSVDSMGTEAFF
TRBJ1-1 | many | TRBV28 | - | TGTGCCAGCAGTTTCATGTTGAACACTGAAGCTTTCTTT | CASSFMLNTEAFF
TRBJ2-1 | many | TRBV7-3 | TRBD1 | TGTGCCAGCAGCTTAAACGACAGGGATGATGAGCAGTTCTTC | CASSLNDRDDEQFF
TRBJ2-6 | many | TRBV7-8 | - | TGTGCCAGCAGCTCAGGGATGCGAGGGCGAGGTGGTGGGGCCAACGTCCTGACTTTC | CASSSGMRGRGGGANVLTF
TRBJ2-7 | few | TRBV5-1 | TRBD2 | TGCGCCAGAAGATTGAGGGAGGGAGGCCTCGAGCAGTACTTC | CARRLREGGLEQYF